Listed here are 26 T cell receptor beta chains from one sample, sequenced in a study of OX40 agonist ivuxolimab in advanced cancers. Generated by immunoSEQ multiplex PCR, the TCRdb table keeps only in-frame clones and is missing some. The table records over 95,000 clones, 95% to 97% of them present only once. The starting material was CD4+ or CD8+ T cells sorted from blood, obtained in a trial of the OX40 agonist ivuxolimab. Source of these receptors: an adult with an advanced solid tumor such as melanoma, head and neck, liver or kidney cancer.

This rearrangement joins TRBV2 to TRBJ1-1; D is possibly TRBD1 (5 bases). Trimming took 4 bases from V and 6 from J, leaving 6 bases between them. Germline V gene data show CDR1 as SNHLY and CDR2 as FYNNEI. There are 11 residues in the CDR3. CDR3 amino acids: CASSVGAEAFF. CDR3 nucleotide sequence: TGTGCCAGCAGTGTGGGGGCTGAAGCTTTCTTT.

This clone has just a few counts. The chain links TRBV29-1 to TRBJ2-5; D may correspond to TRBD1 or TRBD2 (6 bases each). The CDR3 covers 12 residues. CDR1 is SQVTM and CDR2 is ANQGSEA in the germline V gene. V was clipped by 7 bases and J by 5 bases, with 14 bases between them. In DNA form, the CDR3 reads TGCAGCGGATGGGGGGCCGAGGAGACCCAGTACTTC. Amino acids: CSGWGAEETQYF.

The chain joins TRBV18 to TRBJ2-5, with 9 nucleotides matching TRBD1. The CDR3 is 16 residues long. Per the germline V gene, CDR1 is KGHSH and CDR2 is LQKENI. V trimming: 3 bases; J trimming: 5 bases; junction bases outside the gene matches: 10. This CDR3 reads CASSPDGTGMEETQYF. Here the CDR3 DNA reads TGTGCCAGCTCACCTGACGGGACAGGGATGGAGGAGACCCAGTACTTC.

Comments on this clone: Other DNA sequences of this sample code for an identical CDR3. The rearrangement uses TRBV27 and TRBJ2-2; no reliable D call. Germline CDR1 MNHEY, CDR2 SMNVEV (reference sequence). Trimming shortened V by 0 bases and J by 7 bases, and 0 bases separated the two germline ends. The CDR3 runs 11 residues. CDR3 amino acids: CASSLSGELFF. CDR3 coding DNA: TGTGCCAGCAGTTTATCCGGGGAGCTGTTTTTT.

The V gene is TRBV27, the J gene TRBJ1-6; maybe TRBD1 (5 bases). V was clipped by 5 bases and J by 16 bases, with 15 bases between them. The CDR3 extends over 12 amino acids. CDR1 is MNHEY, CDR2 SMNVEV, per germline (reference sequence). The CDR3 DNA reads TGTGCCAGCAGTCTCCGGGACTTCAGACTCCACTTT. Its protein is CASSLRDFRLHF.

The V call is TRBV27, the J call TRBJ1-4; 9 bases fit TRBD1. The CDR3 length is 16 residues. With 9 bases clipped from V and 8 bases from J, the junction kept 16 bases outside the gene matches. Germline CDR1 MNHEY, CDR2 SMNVEV (reference sequence). The CDR3 protein is CARGGTGLPPEEKLFF. The CDR3 DNA reads as TGTGCCAGGGGGGGGACAGGGCTGCCCCCAGAGGAAAAACTGTTTTTT.

The rearrangement links TRBV28 to TRBJ2-3; perhaps D is TRBD1 or TRBD2 (5 bases each). The CDR3 length is 12 residues. CDR1 and CDR2 (germline): MDHEN, SYDVKM. The ends were cut back, 7 bases at V and 4 bases at J, with 9 bases in the middle. CDR3 amino acids: CASTLGADTQYF. The CDR3 coding sequence is TGTGCCAGCACCCTGGGGGCAGATACGCAGTATTTT.

The sample holds one count of this clone. Other DNA sequences in the same sample also yield this CDR3. V usage is TRBV19 and J usage is TRBJ1-5; TRBD1 agrees at 7 bases. V shed 1 base and J 1 base; nucleotides not matched to a gene: 1. Germline V gene sequence: CDR1 LNHDA, CDR2 SQIVND (reference sequence). The CDR3 contains 15 residues. Here the CDR3 DNA reads TGTGCCAGTAGTATAGGACAGGGAAGCAATCAGCCCCAGCATTTT. It is translated as CASSIGQGSNQPQHF.

The V and J genes are TRBV9 and TRBJ2-3; D may be TRBD2 (5 bases). The germline V gene has CDR1 SGDLS and CDR2 YYNGEE. V lost 1 base to trimming and J lost 4 bases, with 7 bases between them. This CDR3 spans 13 amino acids. The CDR3 reads CASSVQAADTQYF. The CDR3 bases are TGTGCCAGCAGCGTACAAGCGGCAGATACGCAGTATTTT.

This clone was observed a single time. The chain uses TRBV7-3 and TRBJ2-2; TRBD2 is a possible D gene (6 bases). Germline lookup yields CDR1 SGHTA and CDR2 FQGTGA. The V and J ends lost 5 bases and 7 bases respectively, with 14 bases between them. CDR3 length: 14 amino acids. CDR3 loop: CASSLGLKVGELFF. The CDR3 DNA follows: TGTGCCAGCAGCCTAGGACTAAAGGTCGGGGAGCTGTTTTTT.

This chain joins TRBV5-1 and TRBJ2-5; 7 bases fit TRBD1. Unmatched junction bases numbered 8, after V lost 4 bases and J lost 2 bases. The CDR3 is made up of 15 amino acids. Per the germline V gene, CDR1 is SGHRS and CDR2 is YFSETQ. CDR3 sequence reads: CASSTVGTEQETQYF. CDR3 coding DNA: TGCGCCAGCAGCACGGTGGGGACAGAGCAAGAGACCCAGTACTTC. Supplemented by reference TRBV5-1 and TRBJ2-5, the full variable domain reads KAGVTQTPRYLIKTRGQQVTLSCSPISGHRSVSWYQQTPGQGLQFLFEYFSETQRNKGNFPGRFSGRQFSNSRSEMNVSTLELGDSALYLCASSTVGTEQETQYFGPGTRLLVL.

This clone has a handful of counts. The chain couples TRBV7-9 to TRBJ1-6; D not certain. The ends were cut back, 0 bases at V and 0 bases at J, with 12 bases in the middle. This CDR3 has 18 residues. The V gene's germline CDR1 is SEHNR and CDR2 FQNEAQ (reference sequence). CDR3 sequence: CASSLAMAGISYNSPLHF. For the CDR3, the DNA is TGTGCCAGCAGCTTAGCAATGGCTGGGATCTCCTATAATTCACCCCTCCACTTT.

The chain is built from TRBV7-8 and TRBJ2-3; 8 nucleotides agree with TRBD2. CDR1 is SGHVS and CDR2 is FQNEAQ in the germline V gene. Trimming cost V 5 bases and J 0 bases; bases outside gene matches: 7. The CDR3 runs 16 residues. CDR3 DNA sequence: TGTGCCAGCAGCCCCTTAGGCGGGGGGAGCACAGATACGCAGTATTTT. Protein product: CASSPLGGGSTDTQYF.

This sequence joins TRBV2 and TRBJ2-2; D is unresolved. Germline V gene sequence: CDR1 SNHLY, CDR2 FYNNEI. The CDR3 extends over 16 amino acids. V lost 3 bases to trimming and J lost 3 bases, with 14 bases between them. The CDR3 region is CASSDPERTYTGELFF. CDR3 sequence (DNA): TGTGCCAGCAGTGACCCGGAAAGGACGTACACCGGGGAGCTGTTTTTT.

The chain has TRBV7-9 and TRBJ1-2; 7 bases agree with TRBD1. V dropped 2 bases and J dropped 4; count of bases not matched to a gene: 4. Per germline, CDR1 SEHNR and CDR2 FQNEAQ (reference sequence). The CDR3 is 14 residues long. The CDR3 is CASSLRDSGYGYTF. The CDR3 DNA follows: TGTGCCAGCAGCTTAAGGGACAGTGGCTATGGCTACACCTTC.

The rearrangement links TRBV2 to TRBJ2-3; D is unclear. Trimming removed 7 bases from V and 4 bases from J, with 15 bases in between. The germline gives CDR1 SNHLY, CDR2 FYNNEI. The CDR3 is 14 residues long. CDR3 in amino acids: CASISLIRADTQYF. In DNA form, the CDR3 reads TGTGCCAGCATATCCCTGATAAGGGCAGATACGCAGTATTTT.

This clone was seen more than once but under ten times. CDR3 bases: TGTGCCAGCAGTCCCGTTGGCTATGGCTACACCTTC. Protein sequence: CASSPVGYGYTF. The chain is built from TRBV28 and TRBJ1-2; D uncertain. Germline values: CDR1 MDHEN, CDR2 SYDVKM. The ends were cut back, 5 bases at V and 4 bases at J, with 8 bases in the middle. The CDR3 loop spans 12 amino acids.

This sequence joins TRBV7-3 and TRBJ2-1, with 11 bases identical to TRBD2. Germline CDR1 SGHTA, CDR2 FQGTGA. V lost 5 bases and J lost 6; bases outside the gene matches: 6. This CDR3 is built from 15 residues. For the CDR3, the DNA is TGTGCCAGCAGCCAACTAGCGGGGGAAGGCAATGAGCAGTTCTTC. Translating gives CASSQLAGEGNEQFF.

This clone was recorded only once. This chain connects TRBV4-1 to TRBJ1-1, with 10 positions matching TRBD1. Per the germline V gene, CDR1 is MGHRA and CDR2 is YSYEKL. This CDR3 has 15 residues. The ends lost 5 bases at V and 5 bases at J; junction bases unmatched: 8. The CDR3 bases are TGCGCCAGCAGCTGGACAGGGGGGTTTAGAACTGAAGCTTTCTTT. Its translation: CASSWTGGFRTEAFF.

This sequence joins TRBV27 and TRBJ2-7, with 8 bases identical to TRBD1. There are 12 residues in the CDR3. V trimming: 5 bases; J trimming: 5 bases; junction bases outside the gene matches: 2. In germline, CDR1 is MNHEY, CDR2 SMNVEV (reference sequence). CDR3 coding DNA: TGTGCCAGCAGTCTGACAGGGGACGAGCAGTACTTC. Translation gives CASSLTGDEQYF.

This chain connects TRBV9 to TRBJ2-3; 7 bases align to TRBD1. The CDR3 loop spans 14 amino acids. Germline CDR1 and CDR2: SGDLS and YYNGEE. V gave up 3 bases and J gave up 4 bases; unmatched junction bases: 5. CDR3 bases: TGTGCCAGCAGCGGACAGGGCGGAGCAGATACGCAGTATTTT. This codes for CASSGQGGADTQYF. The entire variable domain, with the rest obtained from reference TRBV9 and TRBJ2-3, is as follows: DSGVTQTPKHLITATGQRVTLRCSPRSGDLSVYWYQQSLDQGLQFLIQYYNGEERAKGNILERFSAQQFPDLHSELNLSSLELGDSALYFCASSGQGGADTQYFGPGTRLTVL.

The chain employs TRBV13 and TRBJ1-1; unclear D gene. The CDR3 is made up of 12 amino acids. V was cut by 0 bases and J by 7 bases, with 6 bases left in between. Germline CDR1 reads PRHDT; CDR2 reads FYEKMQ (reference sequence). Written as DNA, the CDR3 is TGTGCCAGCAGCTTAGGTCAGGATGAAGCTTTCTTT. Its protein is CASSLGQDEAFF.

This clone has just a few counts. V gene TRBV4-3 combines with J gene TRBJ2-3; D perhaps matches TRBD2 (5 bases). V lost 1 base and J 5 bases, leaving 7 bases between the germline ends. CDR1 and CDR2 from the germline V gene are LGHNA and YSLEER. The CDR3 totals 13 residues. CDR3 bases: TGCGCCAGCAGCCAAGCGGCGGGAGATACGCAGTATTTT. Protein sequence: CASSQAAGDTQYF.

The gene calls are TRBV28 and TRBJ2-3, with 7 bases fitting TRBD1. This CDR3 has 14 residues. After removal of 6 bases from V and 2 bases from J, the junction contained 5 bases not matched to a gene. Germline V CDR1 and CDR2: MDHEN, SYDVKM. The CDR3 protein is CASSWDRDTDTQYF. The CDR3 DNA reads as TGTGCCAGCAGCTGGGACAGAGACACAGATACGCAGTATTTT. Full variable domain (missing parts from reference TRBV28 and TRBJ2-3): DVKVTQSSRYLVKRTGEKVFLECVQDMDHENMFWYRQDPGLGLRLIYFSYDVKMKEKGDIPEGYSVSREKKERFSLILESASTNQTSMYLCASSWDRDTDTQYFGPGTRLTVL.

This chain links TRBV6-5 with TRBJ2-7, with 8 positions matching TRBD1. Germline V gives CDR1 MNHEY, CDR2 SVGAGI. This CDR3 spans 14 amino acids. V gave up 8 bases and J gave up 0 bases; unmatched junction bases: 6. The CDR3, as DNA: TGTGCCAGCTACGACAGGGGAAACTCCTACGAGCAGTACTTC. Protein: CASYDRGNSYEQYF.

This chain links TRBV6-5 with TRBJ2-1; D is perhaps TRBD2 (5 bases). This CDR3 has 14 residues. CDR1 and CDR2 (germline): MNHEY, SVGAGI. Trimming took off 6 bases at V and 3 bases at J, with 12 bases between the two ends. For the CDR3, the DNA is TGTGCCAGCAGACATAGCGAGTACTACAATGAGCAGTTCTTC. This encodes CASRHSEYYNEQFF.